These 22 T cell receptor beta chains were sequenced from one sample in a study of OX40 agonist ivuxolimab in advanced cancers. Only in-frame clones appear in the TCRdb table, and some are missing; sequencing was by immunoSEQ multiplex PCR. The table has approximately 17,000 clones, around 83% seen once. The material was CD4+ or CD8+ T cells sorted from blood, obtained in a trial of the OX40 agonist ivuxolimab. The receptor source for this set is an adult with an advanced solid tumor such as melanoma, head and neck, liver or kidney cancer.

This CDR3 reads CASKSEAGNEQFF. As DNA, the CDR3 is TGTGCCAGCAAGTCCGAGGCGGGCAATGAGCAGTTCTTC. This chain uses TRBV6-5 with TRBJ2-1, with a tentative D call TRBD2 (5 bases). This CDR3 region has 13 residues. Trimming left V 7 bases short and J 6 bases short, with 13 bases between. In germline, CDR1 is MNHEY, CDR2 SVGAGI.

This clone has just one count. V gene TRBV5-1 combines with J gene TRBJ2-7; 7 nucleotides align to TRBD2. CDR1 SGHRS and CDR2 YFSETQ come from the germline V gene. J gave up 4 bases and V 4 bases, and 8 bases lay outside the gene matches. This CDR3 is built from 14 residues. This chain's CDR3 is CASSLASGPYEQYF. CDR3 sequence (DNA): TGCGCCAGCAGCCTGGCTAGCGGACCTTACGAGCAGTACTTC.

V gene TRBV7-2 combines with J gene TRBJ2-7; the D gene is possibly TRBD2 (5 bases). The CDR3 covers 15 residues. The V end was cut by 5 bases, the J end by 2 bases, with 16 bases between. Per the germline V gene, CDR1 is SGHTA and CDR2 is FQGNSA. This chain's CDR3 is CASSPKRAVTYEQYF. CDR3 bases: TGTGCCAGCAGCCCTAAGAGGGCCGTTACCTACGAGCAGTACTTC. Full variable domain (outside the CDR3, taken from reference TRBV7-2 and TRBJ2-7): GAGVSQSPSNKVTEKGKDVELRCDPISGHTALYWYRQSLGQGLEFLIYFQGNSAPDKSGLPSDRFSAERTGGSVSTLTIQRTQQEDSAVYLCASSPKRAVTYEQYFGPGTRLTVT.

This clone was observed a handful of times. CDR3 in amino acids: CASSRGDEQYF. In nucleotides, the CDR3 is TGTGCCAGCAGCAGGGGTGACGAGCAGTACTTC. The V and J genes are TRBV25-1 and TRBJ2-7, with D tentatively TRBD1 (6 bases). The CDR3 length is 11 residues. The V gene's germline CDR1 is MGHDK and CDR2 SYGVNS. V lost 6 bases, J lost 5 bases, and 8 bases lay in between.

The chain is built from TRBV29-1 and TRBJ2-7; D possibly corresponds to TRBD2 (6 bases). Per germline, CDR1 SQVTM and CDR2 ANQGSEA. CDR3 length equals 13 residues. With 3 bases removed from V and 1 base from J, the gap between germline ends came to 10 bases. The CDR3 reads CSVEGGESYEQYF. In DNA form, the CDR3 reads TGCAGCGTTGAGGGAGGAGAATCCTACGAGCAGTACTTC.

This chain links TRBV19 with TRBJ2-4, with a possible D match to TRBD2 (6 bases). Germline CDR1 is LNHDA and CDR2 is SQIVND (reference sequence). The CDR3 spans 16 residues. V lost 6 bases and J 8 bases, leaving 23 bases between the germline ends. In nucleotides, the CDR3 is TGTGCCAGTAGGGCTGCCGGGGGATCCCAAGTTCACATTCAGTACTTC. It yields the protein CASRAAGGSQVHIQYF.

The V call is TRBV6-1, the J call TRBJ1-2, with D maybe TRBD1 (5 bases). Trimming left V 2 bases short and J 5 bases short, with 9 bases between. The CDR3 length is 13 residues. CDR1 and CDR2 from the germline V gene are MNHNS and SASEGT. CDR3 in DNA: TGTGCCAGCAGTGAAAACGACAGATATGGCTACACCTTC. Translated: CASSENDRYGYTF.

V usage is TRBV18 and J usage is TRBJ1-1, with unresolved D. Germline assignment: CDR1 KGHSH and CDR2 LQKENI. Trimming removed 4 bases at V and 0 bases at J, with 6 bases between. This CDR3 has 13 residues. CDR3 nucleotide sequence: TGTGCCAGCTCACAGCAGATGAACACTGAAGCTTTCTTT. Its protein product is CASSQQMNTEAFF. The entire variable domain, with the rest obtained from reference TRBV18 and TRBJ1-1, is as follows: NAGVMQNPRHLVRRRGQEARLRCSPMKGHSHVYWYRQLPEEGLKFMVYLQKENIIDESGMPKERFSAEFPKEGPSILRIQQVVRGDSAAYFCASSQQMNTEAFFGQGTRLTVV.

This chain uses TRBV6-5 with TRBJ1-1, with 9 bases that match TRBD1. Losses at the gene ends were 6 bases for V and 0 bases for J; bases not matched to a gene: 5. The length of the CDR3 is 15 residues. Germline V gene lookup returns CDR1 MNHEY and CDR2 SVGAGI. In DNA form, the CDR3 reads TGTGCCAGCAGAGCCGGGACAGGGATGAACACTGAAGCTTTCTTT. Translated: CASRAGTGMNTEAFF.

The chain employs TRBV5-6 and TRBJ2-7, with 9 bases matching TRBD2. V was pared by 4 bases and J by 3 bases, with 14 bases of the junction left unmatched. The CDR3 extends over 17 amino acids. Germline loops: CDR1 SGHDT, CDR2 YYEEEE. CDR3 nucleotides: TGTGCCAGCAGCCCTACCCCTCTTAGCGGGAGTATCTACGAGCAGTACTTC. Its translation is CASSPTPLSGSIYEQYF.

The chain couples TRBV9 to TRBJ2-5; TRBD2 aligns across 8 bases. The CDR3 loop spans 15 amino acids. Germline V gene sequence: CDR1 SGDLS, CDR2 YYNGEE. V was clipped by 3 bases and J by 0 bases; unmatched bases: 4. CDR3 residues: CASSATSGYQETQYF. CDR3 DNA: TGTGCCAGCAGCGCTACTAGCGGTTACCAAGAGACCCAGTACTTC.

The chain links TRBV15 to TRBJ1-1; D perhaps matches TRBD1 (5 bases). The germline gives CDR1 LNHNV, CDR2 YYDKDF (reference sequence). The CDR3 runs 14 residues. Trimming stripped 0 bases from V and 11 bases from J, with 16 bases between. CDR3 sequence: CATSRDQGPRGAFF. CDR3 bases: TGTGCCACCAGCAGAGATCAAGGACCCCGGGGGGCTTTCTTT.

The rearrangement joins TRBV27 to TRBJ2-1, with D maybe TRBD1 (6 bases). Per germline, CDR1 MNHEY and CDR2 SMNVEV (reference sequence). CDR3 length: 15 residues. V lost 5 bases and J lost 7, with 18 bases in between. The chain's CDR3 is CASSPRDKAPNEQFF. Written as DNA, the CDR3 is TGTGCCAGCAGTCCCCGGGACAAGGCCCCGAATGAGCAGTTCTTC.

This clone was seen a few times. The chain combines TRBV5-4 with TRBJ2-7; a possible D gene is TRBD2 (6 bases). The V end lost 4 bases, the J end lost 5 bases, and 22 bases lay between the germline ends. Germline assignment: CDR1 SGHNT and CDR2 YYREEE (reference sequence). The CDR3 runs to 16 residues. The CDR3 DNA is TGTGCCAGCAGCCTCGGCGGGGCTGGGTCAGGTGACGAGCAGTACTTC. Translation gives CASSLGGAGSGDEQYF.

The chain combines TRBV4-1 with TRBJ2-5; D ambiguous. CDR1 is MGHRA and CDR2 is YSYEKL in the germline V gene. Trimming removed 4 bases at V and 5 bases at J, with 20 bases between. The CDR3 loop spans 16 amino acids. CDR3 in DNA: TGCGCCAGCAGCCCAAGAAGGTATTCTTTACCGGAGACCCAGTACTTC. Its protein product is CASSPRRYSLPETQYF.

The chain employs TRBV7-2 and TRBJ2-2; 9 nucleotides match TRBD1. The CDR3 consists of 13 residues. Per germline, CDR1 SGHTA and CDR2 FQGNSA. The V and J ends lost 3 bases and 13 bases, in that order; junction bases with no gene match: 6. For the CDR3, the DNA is TGTGCCAGCAGCTTGTCCGGGACAGGGAGGCTGTTTTTT. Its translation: CASSLSGTGRLFF.

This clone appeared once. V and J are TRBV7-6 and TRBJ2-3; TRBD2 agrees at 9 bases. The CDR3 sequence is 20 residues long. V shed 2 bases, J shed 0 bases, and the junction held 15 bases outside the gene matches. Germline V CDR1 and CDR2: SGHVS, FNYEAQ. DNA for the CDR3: TGTGCCAGCAGCTTAAATAGTTGGCGGGGGGGGAAGACTAGCACAGATACGCAGTATTTT. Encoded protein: CASSLNSWRGGKTSTDTQYF.

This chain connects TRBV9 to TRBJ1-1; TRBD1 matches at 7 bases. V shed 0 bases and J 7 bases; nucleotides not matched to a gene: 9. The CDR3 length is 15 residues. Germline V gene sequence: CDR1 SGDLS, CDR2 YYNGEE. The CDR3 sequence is CASSVVGARDSEAFF. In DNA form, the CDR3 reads TGTGCCAGCAGCGTAGTAGGGGCCCGGGACAGTGAAGCTTTCTTT.

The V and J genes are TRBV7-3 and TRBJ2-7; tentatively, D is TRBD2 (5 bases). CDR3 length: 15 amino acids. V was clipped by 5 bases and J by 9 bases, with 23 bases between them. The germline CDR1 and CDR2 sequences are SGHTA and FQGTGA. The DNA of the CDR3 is TGTGCCAGCAGCCCCCAGACCGGGGTCGATAATGCGCAGTACTTC. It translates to CASSPQTGVDNAQYF. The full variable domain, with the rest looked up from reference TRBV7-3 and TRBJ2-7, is GAGVSQTPSNKVTEKGKYVELRCDPISGHTALYWYRQSLGQGPEFLIYFQGTGAADDSGLPNDRFFAVRPEGSVSTLKIQRTERGDSAVYLCASSPQTGVDNAQYFGPGTRLTVT.

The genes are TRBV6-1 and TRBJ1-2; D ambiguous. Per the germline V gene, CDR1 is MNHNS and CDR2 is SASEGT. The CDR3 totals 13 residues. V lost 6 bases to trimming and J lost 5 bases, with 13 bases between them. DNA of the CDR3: TGTGCCAGCAGCGACCCGCCCGTTTATGGCTACACCTTC. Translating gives CASSDPPVYGYTF.

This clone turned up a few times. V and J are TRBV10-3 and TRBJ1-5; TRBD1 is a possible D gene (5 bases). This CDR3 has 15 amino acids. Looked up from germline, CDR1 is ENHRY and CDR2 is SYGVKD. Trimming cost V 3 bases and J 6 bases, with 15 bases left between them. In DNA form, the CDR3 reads TGTGCCATCAGTGACGGGGGTTTGGGAGGTCAGCCCCAGCATTTT. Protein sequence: CAISDGGLGGQPQHF.

The CDR3 here is CASSLDWTESNYGYTF. CDR3 in DNA: TGTGCCAGCAGCCTAGACTGGACGGAGTCCAACTATGGCTACACCTTC. The rearrangement joins TRBV7-9 to TRBJ1-2; D remains ambiguous. Trimming shortened V by 5 bases and J by 2 bases, and 18 bases separated the two germline ends. Germline V gene sequence: CDR1 SEHNR, CDR2 FQNEAQ (reference sequence). The CDR3 length is 16 residues.